This TCR beta chain was sequenced in a study of cytomegalovirus exposure and HLA in healthy donors. Study-level findings and limits: Per published accounts, TCR beta sequences correctly predicted the HLA-A and HLA-B alleles of most subjects. High specificity and sensitivity for cytomegalovirus status were reported for the classifier. Later genetic work tied a missense DCLRE1C variant to beta-chain V and J trimming.

With 60 Vbeta and 13 Jbeta primers, the PCR was carried out. Libraries were prepared by immunoSEQ multiplex PCR; TCRdb keeps only in-frame clonotypes and omits some of them. This table holds around 150,000 clones, about 10% found once. A few counts support this clone. The antigen is not known. Germline V CDR1 and CDR2: SGHNT, YENEEA. The CDR3 spans 16 residues. V was pared by 4 bases and J by 2 bases, with 16 bases between. This cohort consisted of healthy bone marrow donors. The source of this sequence is a woman between 40 and 55 years old in good health and CMV-seropositive. The sequenced material came from PBMCs. The rearrangement joins TRBV11-3 to TRBJ2-3, with D tentatively TRBD1 (6 bases). The CDR3 DNA reads TGTGCCAGCAGCTCCCCGACGGGACACCTCACAGATACGCAGTATTTT. It encodes CASSSPTGHLTDTQYF.